Below, 23 T cell receptor beta chains from the same sample are listed, as sequenced in a study of blood T cell repertoires in COVID-19. Sequenced by immunoSEQ multiplex PCR; TCRdb stores in-frame clones only, minus some. The sample yields approximately 110,000 clones, 80% to 90% seen once. The source material was peripheral blood. The receptors derive from a man aged 35 to 55 with acute or convalescent COVID-19.

The chain joins TRBV12-3 or TRBV12-4 to TRBJ2-7; D call uncertain. V was shortened by 1 base and J by 3 bases, with 7 bases between the two germline ends. The CDR3 has 13 amino acids. CDR3 residues: CASSLVTFYEQYF. The CDR3 coding sequence is TGTGCCAGCAGTTTAGTGACTTTCTACGAGCAGTACTTC.

On this clone: Other DNA sequences of this sample code for an identical CDR3. The chain combines TRBV12-3 or TRBV12-4 with TRBJ1-1; D remains unclear. This CDR3 contains 13 residues. The V and J ends lost 7 bases and 1 base respectively, with 10 bases between them. In DNA, the CDR3 is TGTGCCAGCACCCAACGGGGGAACACTGAAGCTTTCTTT. As protein: CASTQRGNTEAFF.

This chain links TRBV21-1 with TRBJ1-1; the table's D gene call, TRBD1, was not cross checked with the DNA. TRBV21-1 counts as a pseudogene. This CDR3 is 19 amino acids long. This CDR3 reads CASSKQGGYARILNTEAFF. CDR3 bases: TGTGCCAGCAGCAAACAGGGGGGCTACGCAAGAATTTTGAACACTGAAGCTTTCTTT.

The J gene is TRBJ2-1, the V gene TRBV14; 14 nucleotides agree with TRBD2. With V trimmed by 4 bases and J by 0 bases, 14 bases remained unmatched. Germline V CDR1 and CDR2: SGHDN, FVKESK. The CDR3 loop spans 21 amino acids. The CDR3 bases are TGTGCCAGCAGCCTAAGCCGACTAGCGGGGGGGTCAACCCTCTCCTACAATGAGCAGTTCTTC. This gives the protein CASSLSRLAGGSTLSYNEQFF.

The chain employs TRBV24-1 and TRBJ2-3, with a possible D match to TRBD2 (5 bases). Between the trimmed V and J ends, which lost 12 bases and 4 bases, there was a span of 19 bases. This CDR3 is built from 14 residues. CDR1 and CDR2 (germline): KGHDR, SFDVKD. Here the CDR3 reads CAVNREPDADTQYF. The CDR3 DNA is TGTGCCGTTAACCGGGAACCCGACGCAGATACGCAGTATTTT.

The chain links TRBV11-3 to TRBJ2-3; 9 bases match TRBD2. CDR1 is SGHNT, CDR2 YENEEA, per germline. V gave up 4 bases and J gave up 4 bases; unmatched junction bases: 9. CDR3 length: 16 residues. This CDR3 is CASSSTTAGGADTQYF. Written as DNA, the CDR3 is TGTGCCAGCAGCTCCACCACGGCGGGGGGGGCAGATACGCAGTATTTT.

In DNA, the CDR3 is TGTGCCATCAGTGAGTCGGGGGGCCAAGAGACCCAGTACTTC. This gives the protein CAISESGGQETQYF. V and J are TRBV10-3 and TRBJ2-5; possibly TRBD2 for D (6 bases). The CDR3 has 14 amino acids. V was cut by 0 bases and J by 1 base, with 6 bases left in between. Germline V gene sequence: CDR1 ENHRY, CDR2 SYGVKD.

The rearrangement links TRBV27 to TRBJ2-3; 9 nucleotides match TRBD2. The CDR3 covers 17 residues. The trim removed 11 bases at V and 2 bases at J, leaving 17 bases unmatched. Germline V gene data show CDR1 as MNHEY and CDR2 as SMNVEV (reference sequence). CDR3: CAVRLPVSGGPTDTQYF. CDR3 nucleotide sequence: TGTGCCGTAAGGCTCCCTGTTAGCGGGGGACCCACAGATACGCAGTATTTT.

The chain joins TRBV5-1 to TRBJ2-1; a possible D gene is TRBD1 (5 bases). The CDR3 is made up of 18 amino acids. The germline V gene has CDR1 SGHRS and CDR2 YFSETQ. V was shortened by 4 bases and J by 4 bases, with 24 bases between the two germline ends. Here the CDR3 reads CASSHTLTGPRTYNEQFF. CDR3 nucleotides: TGCGCCAGCAGCCACACCCTGACTGGCCCACGGACATACAATGAGCAGTTCTTC.

The chain combines TRBV7-9 with TRBJ2-1; D may be TRBD1 (6 bases). Deletions cut 5 bases from V and 5 bases from J, with 7 bases between. Germline loops: CDR1 SEHNR, CDR2 FQNEAQ (reference sequence). CDR3 length equals 12 residues. The CDR3, as DNA: TGTGCCAGCAGCAGGGACAACAATGAGCAGTTCTTC. This codes for CASSRDNNEQFF.

The V gene is TRBV24-1, the J gene TRBJ2-7; 9 bases align to TRBD1. The CDR3 runs to 15 residues. V lost 4 bases to trimming and J lost 4 bases; unmatched junction nucleotides: 7. Germline-derived CDR1 and CDR2 are KGHDR and SFDVKD. CDR3 bases: TGTGCCACCAGTGACTCTGGACAGGGGATTTACGAGCAGTACTTC. Its protein is CATSDSGQGIYEQYF.

The chain uses TRBV6-6 and TRBJ2-5; D call uncertain. This CDR3 is 14 amino acids long. Deletions cut 0 bases from V and 6 bases from J, with 11 bases between. Germline V gene data show CDR1 as MNHNY and CDR2 as SVGAGI (reference sequence). Here the CDR3 reads CASSYSLAAQTQYF. The CDR3 DNA follows: TGTGCCAGCAGTTACTCGTTGGCGGCGCAGACCCAGTACTTC.

The chain has TRBV7-9 and TRBJ2-1, with 7 bases aligning to TRBD2. The CDR3 contains 15 residues. Per the germline V gene, CDR1 is SEHNR and CDR2 is FQNEAQ (reference sequence). Trimming removed 1 base from V and 10 bases from J; junction bases left unmatched: 10. The CDR3 nucleotides read TGTGCCAGCAGCTTAGAATCGGGGGGTCAATCCGAGCAGTTCTTC. Its protein product is CASSLESGGQSEQFF.

The chain is built from TRBV4-1 and TRBJ1-1; TRBD1 is a possible D gene (6 bases). With 2 bases removed from V and 1 base from J, the gap between germline ends came to 8 bases. This CDR3 is built from 14 residues. Germline CDR1 reads MGHRA; CDR2 reads YSYEKL. The DNA for the CDR3 is TGCGCCAGCAGCCAACCGGGACAGAACACTGAAGCTTTCTTT. Amino acid sequence: CASSQPGQNTEAFF.

This clone has a handful of counts. This sequence joins TRBV4-1 and TRBJ2-5, with TRBD1 matching 7 bases. The CDR3 totals 14 residues. CDR1 and CDR2 (germline): MGHRA, YSYEKL. V was pared by 4 bases and J by 1 base, with 3 bases of the junction left unmatched. CDR3 in amino acids: CASSRGTAQETQYF. The CDR3 bases are TGCGCCAGCAGCCGAGGGACAGCCCAAGAGACCCAGTACTTC.

The V call is TRBV6-4, the J call TRBJ1-1; D remains ambiguous. V was cut by 2 bases and J by 3 bases, with 7 bases left in between. This CDR3 has 13 amino acids. Germline CDR1 MRHNA, CDR2 SNTAGT. DNA of the CDR3: TGTGCCAGCAGTGACAGAGCCGACACTGAAGCTTTCTTT. Its protein product is CASSDRADTEAFF.

J is TRBJ2-1 and V is TRBV19; 8 bases are a match to TRBD1. The germline gives CDR1 LNHDA, CDR2 SQIVND (reference sequence). The V gene end was trimmed by 5 bases and the J gene end by 3 bases; junction bases not matched to a gene: 9. The CDR3 length is 16 residues. The CDR3 nucleotides read TGTGCCAGTAGTTTTAGGACAGGGCGATTCTACAATGAGCAGTTCTTC. Translated, it gives CASSFRTGRFYNEQFF.

The chain is built from TRBV2 and TRBJ2-3, with TRBD2 matching 10 bases. Trimming cost V 6 bases and J 2 bases; bases outside gene matches: 2. This CDR3 comprises 14 residues. From germline, CDR1 is SNHLY and CDR2 FYNNEI. The CDR3 sequence is CASRLAGNTDTQYF. Here the CDR3 DNA reads TGTGCCAGCAGACTAGCGGGGAACACAGATACGCAGTATTTT.

V gene TRBV6-6 combines with J gene TRBJ1-6; D might be TRBD1 (6 bases). This CDR3 is 15 amino acids long. Trimming shortened V by 6 bases and J by 10 bases, and 19 bases separated the two germline ends. The germline V gene encodes CDR1 MNHNY and CDR2 SVGAGI (reference sequence). The CDR3 region is CASRTPGTGNSPLHF. The DNA for the CDR3 is TGTGCCAGCAGAACTCCGGGAACAGGGAACTCACCCCTCCACTTT.

The chain is built from TRBV4-1 and TRBJ2-7; weak D call: TRBD1 (5 bases). V gave up 0 bases and J gave up 0 bases, with 12 bases separating them. The CDR3 totals 16 residues. The germline gives CDR1 MGHRA, CDR2 YSYEKL. The CDR3 nucleotides are TGCGCCAGCAGCCAAGATTGGGGCACTTTCTCCTACGAGCAGTACTTC. Residues: CASSQDWGTFSYEQYF.

A single count supports this clone. The gene calls are TRBV6-6 and TRBJ2-4; tentatively, D is TRBD2 (6 bases). The CDR3 extends over 14 amino acids. The germline CDR1 and CDR2 sequences are MNHNY and SVGAGI (reference sequence). Trimming removed 10 bases from V and 0 bases from J, with 13 bases in between. CDR3 residues: CATCGGLAKNIQYF. For the CDR3, the DNA is TGTGCCACTTGTGGGGGACTAGCCAAAAACATTCAGTACTTC.

Note on this clone: One junction end disagrees with the germline gene, perhaps due to a read error. V is TRBV30 and J is TRBJ2-3; 9 nucleotides match TRBD2. The V gene's germline CDR1 is GTSNPN and CDR2 SVGIG (reference sequence). The CDR3 consists of 16 residues. CDR3 in amino acids: CAWSLLTGTSKDTQYF. CDR3 coding DNA: TGTGCCTGGAGCCTTCTAACCGGGACTAGCAAAGATACGCAGTATTTT.

Note on this clone: At one end the junction does not follow the germline gene, possibly because of a read error. V is TRBV18 and J is TRBJ2-3, with TRBD1 as a possible D gene (6 bases). CDR3 length: 17 residues. Germline values: CDR1 KGHSH, CDR2 LQKENI. The CDR3 DNA sequence: TGTGCCAGCTCGCCACGGGCCGGGACAACCATCACAGATACGCAGTATTTT. Translated: CASSPRAGTTITDTQYF. Complete variable domain (other parts from reference TRBV18 and TRBJ2-3): NAGVMQNPRHLVRRRGQEARLRCSPMKGHSHVYWYRQLPEEGLKFMVYLQKENIIDESGMPKERFSAEFPKEGPSILRIQQVVRGDSAAYFCASSPRAGTTITDTQYFGPGTRLTVL.